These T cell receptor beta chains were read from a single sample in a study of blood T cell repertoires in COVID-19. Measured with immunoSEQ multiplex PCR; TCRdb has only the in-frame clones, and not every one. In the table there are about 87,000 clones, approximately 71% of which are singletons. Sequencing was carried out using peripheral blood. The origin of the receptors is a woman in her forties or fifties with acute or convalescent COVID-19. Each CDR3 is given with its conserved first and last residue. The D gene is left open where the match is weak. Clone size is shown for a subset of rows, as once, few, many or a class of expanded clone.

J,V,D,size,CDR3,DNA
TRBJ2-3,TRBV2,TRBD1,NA,CASTPGQGGDTQYF,TGTGCCAGCACCCCGGGACAGGGCGGGGATACGCAGTATTTT
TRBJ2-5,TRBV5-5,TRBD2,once,CASSLAPSGGQETQYF,TGTGCCAGCAGCTTGGCCCCTAGCGGGGGTCAAGAGACCCAGTACTTC
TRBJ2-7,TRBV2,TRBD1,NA,CASRPGQGSYEQYF,TGTGCCAGCAGGCCGGGACAGGGGTCCTACGAGCAGTACTTC
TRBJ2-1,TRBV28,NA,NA,CASSPRNEQFF,TGTGCCAGCAGCCCCAGGAATGAGCAGTTCTTC
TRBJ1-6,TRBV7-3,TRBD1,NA,CASSLDTGVNSPLHF,TGTGCCAGCAGCTTAGATACAGGGGTGAATTCACCCCTCCACTTT
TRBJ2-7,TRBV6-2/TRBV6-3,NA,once,CASSYESYYEQYF,TGTGCCAGCAGTTATGAGTCCTACTACGAGCAGTACTTC
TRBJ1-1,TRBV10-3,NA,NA,CAISSTGIPEAFF,TGTGCCATCAGTTCTACAGGGATCCCTGAAGCTTTCTTT
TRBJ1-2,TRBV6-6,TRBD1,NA,CASSSRGRKDGYTF,TGTGCCAGCAGTAGCAGGGGGCGTAAAGATGGCTACACCTTC
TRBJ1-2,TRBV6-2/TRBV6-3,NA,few,CASSYAVQGRIGYTF,TGTGCCAGCAGTTACGCCGTGCAGGGTAGAATCGGCTACACCTTC
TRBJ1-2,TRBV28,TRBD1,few,CASSPPGQVFYSF,TGTGCCAGCAGCCCCCCCGGACAGGTTTTTTATAGCTTC
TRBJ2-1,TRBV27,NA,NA,CASSPGGGPSTSNEQFF,TGTGCCAGCAGTCCAGGAGGGGGCCCCTCTACTTCCAATGAGCAGTTCTTC
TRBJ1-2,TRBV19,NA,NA,CASTLGGANGYTF,TGTGCCAGTACCCTGGGGGGGGCCAATGGCTACACCTTC
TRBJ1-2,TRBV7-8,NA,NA,CASSLGGIGGGYTF,TGTGCCAGCAGCTTAGGGGGGATCGGGGGTGGCTACACCTTC
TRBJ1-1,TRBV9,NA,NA,CARATGEADEAFF,TGTGCCAGGGCTACCGGGGAAGCCGATGAAGCTTTCTTT
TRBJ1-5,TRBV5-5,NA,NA,CASSLASQGRTQHF,TGTGCCAGCAGCTTGGCCTCTCAGGGAAGGACCCAGCATTTT
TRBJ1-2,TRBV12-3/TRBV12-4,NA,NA,CASSLLSHYGYTF,TGTGCCAGCAGTTTATTATCCCACTATGGCTACACCTTC
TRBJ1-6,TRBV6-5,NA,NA,CASSPAGKNSPLHF,TGTGCCAGCAGTCCAGCGGGGAAGAATTCACCCCTCCACTTT
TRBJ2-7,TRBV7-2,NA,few,CASSLSSYEQYF,TGTGCCAGCAGCTTGAGCTCCTACGAGCAGTACTTC
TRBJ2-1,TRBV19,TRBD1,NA,CASSSGGTGGMRNEQFF,TGTGCCAGTAGTTCTGGGGGGACAGGGGGCATGAGGAATGAGCAGTTCTTC
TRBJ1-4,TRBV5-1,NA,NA,CASSLGGIDNEKLFF,TGCGCCAGCAGCTTGGGTGGCATTGATAATGAAAAACTGTTTTTT
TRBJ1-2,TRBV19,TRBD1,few,CASSKRTGVDYGYTF,TGTGCCAGTAGTAAACGGACAGGGGTGGACTATGGCTACACCTTC
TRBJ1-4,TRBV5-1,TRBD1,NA,CASSSGGGNEKLFF,TGCGCCAGCAGCTCAGGGGGCGGTAATGAAAAACTGTTTTTT
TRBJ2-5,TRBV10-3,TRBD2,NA,CAISEFIERGGETQYF,TGTGCCATCAGTGAATTTATCGAGCGGGGTGGGGAGACCCAGTACTTC
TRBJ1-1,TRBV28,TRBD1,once,CASKTGGNTEAFF,TGTGCCAGCAAGACAGGGGGTAACACTGAAGCTTTCTTT
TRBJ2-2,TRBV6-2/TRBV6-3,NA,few,CASSYPENTGELFF,TGTGCCAGCAGTTACCCAGAGAACACCGGGGAGCTGTTTTTT
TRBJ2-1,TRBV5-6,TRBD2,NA,CASSEGGGTWGNEQFF,TGTGCCAGCAGTGAGGGCGGGGGGACCTGGGGCAATGAGCAGTTCTTC
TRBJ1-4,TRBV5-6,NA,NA,CASSPGGVGEKLFF,TGTGCCAGCAGCCCCGGGGGGGTTGGAGAAAAACTGTTTTTT
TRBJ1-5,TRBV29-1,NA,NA,CSVVVTDPNQPQHF,TGCAGCGTCGTAGTGACAGACCCCAATCAGCCCCAGCATTTT
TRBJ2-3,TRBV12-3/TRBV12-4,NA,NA,CASSLSTPDTQYF,TGTGCCAGCAGTTTGAGCACTCCAGATACGCAGTATTTT
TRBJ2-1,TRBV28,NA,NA,CASMWAGSYNEQFF,TGTGCCAGCATGTGGGCGGGCTCCTACAATGAGCAGTTCTTC
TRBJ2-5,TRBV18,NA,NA,CASSPRAQETQYF,TGTGCCAGCTCACCGAGAGCCCAAGAGACCCAGTACTTC
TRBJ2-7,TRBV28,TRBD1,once,CASTPGQATYEQYF,TGTGCCAGCACCCCGGGACAGGCGACGTACGAGCAGTACTTC
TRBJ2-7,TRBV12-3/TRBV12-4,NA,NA,CASTGLKGEQYF,TGTGCCAGCACCGGACTGAAAGGGGAGCAGTACTTC
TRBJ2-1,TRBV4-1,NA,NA,CASSQSGDFFEQFF,TGCGCCAGCAGCCAAAGCGGCGATTTCTTTGAGCAGTTCTTC
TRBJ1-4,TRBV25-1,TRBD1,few,CASSGRTGPFF,TGTGCCAGCAGTGGTCGGACAGGCCCGTTTTTT
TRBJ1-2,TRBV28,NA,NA,CASSFIHGIYGYTF,TGTGCCAGCAGTTTTATCCACGGGATTTATGGCTACACCTTC
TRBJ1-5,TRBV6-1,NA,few,CASSESEGFRNQPQHF,TGTGCCAGCAGTGAATCTGAGGGCTTTAGAAATCAGCCCCAGCATTTT
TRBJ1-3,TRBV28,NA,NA,CASTSGTTGNTIYF,TGTGCCAGCACGAGCGGGACAACTGGAAACACCATATATTTT
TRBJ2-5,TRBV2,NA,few,CASSAPRLKVETQYF,TGTGCCAGCAGCGCCCCCCGACTGAAAGTTGAGACCCAGTACTTC
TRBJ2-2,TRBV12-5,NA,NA,CASGLEGDTGELFF,TGTGCTAGTGGTTTGGAGGGGGACACCGGGGAGCTGTTTTTT
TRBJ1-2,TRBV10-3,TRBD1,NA,CAISESQGAVGGYTF,TGTGCCATCAGTGAGTCGCAGGGGGCCGTGGGTGGCTACACCTTC
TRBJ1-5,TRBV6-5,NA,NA,CASRRTGVNQPQHF,TGTGCCAGCAGGAGAACAGGAGTCAATCAGCCCCAGCATTTT
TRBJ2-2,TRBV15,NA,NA,CATSRGLLAPTGELFF,TGTGCCACCAGCAGAGGTCTCCTAGCGCCCACCGGGGAGCTGTTTTTT
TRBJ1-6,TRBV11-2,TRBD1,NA,CASSLAGTANNSPLHF,TGTGCCAGCAGCTTGGCTGGGACAGCGAATAATTCACCCCTCCACTTT
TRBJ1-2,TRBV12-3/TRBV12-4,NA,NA,CASSFGSDYGYTF,TGTGCCAGCAGTTTCGGCAGCGACTATGGCTACACCTTC
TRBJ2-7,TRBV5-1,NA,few,CASSLDGGGAYEQYF,TGCGCCAGCAGCTTGGACGGAGGGGGGGCCTACGAGCAGTACTTC
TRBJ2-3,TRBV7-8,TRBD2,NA,CASSFGLAGGRSTQYF,TGTGCCAGCAGCTTTGGACTAGCGGGGGGGCGGAGTACGCAGTATTTT
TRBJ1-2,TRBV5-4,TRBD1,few,CASSLGRDSEWRGYTF,TGTGCCAGCAGCTTGGGCCGGGACAGCGAATGGAGGGGCTACACCTTC
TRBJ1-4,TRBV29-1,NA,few,CSVIDLGSRVFF,TGCAGCGTGATCGATCTGGGGAGTAGGGTGTTTTTT
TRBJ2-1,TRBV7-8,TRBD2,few,CASSSTGTSGGAAYNEQFF,TGTGCCAGCAGCTCCACGGGGACTAGCGGGGGGGCCGCCTACAATGAGCAGTTCTTC
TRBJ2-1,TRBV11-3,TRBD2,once,CASSPSGGAYNEQFF,TGTGCCAGCAGCCCGAGCGGGGGGGCCTACAATGAGCAGTTCTTC